The clone carrying this TCR beta chain has a handful of counts. The sample comes from a study of shared clonotypes between healthy human individuals. The repertoire was sequenced with immunoSEQ multiplex PCR; TCRdb's copy has only in-frame clones and lacks some. Here the sample spans about 2.4 million clones, approximately 93% being singletons. CDR3 size: 15 residues. Trimming pared 2 bases from V and 0 bases from J, leaving 8 bases between. CDR1 is MNHEY and CDR2 is SVGAGI in the germline V gene. The sequence was collected from a man aged 18 to 35 in good health. Some clones in this sample may be carry-over from other donors' samples. The J gene is TRBJ1-5, the V gene TRBV6-5; D gene ambiguous. Input material: naive CD4+ T cells from PBMCs. The subset here: CD45RA+ positively selected. For the CDR3, the DNA is TGTGCCAGCAGTTACGCGTGGGGTAGCAATCAGCCCCAGCATTTT. Translating it yields CASSYAWGSNQPQHF.